This TCR beta chain was recovered during a study of T-cell reconstitution after alpha-beta-depleted transplantation in children. The junction had 11 bases not matched to a gene; V was cut back by 7 bases and J by 8 bases. Germline CDR1 and CDR2: MDHEN and SYDVKM. The CDR3 consists of 16 residues. It was with unique molecular identifiers that the TCRbeta library was prepared. TCRdb reanalysed the PCR reads using MiXCR and keeps one entry per CDR3 protein. The sample consists of about 300,000 distinct CDR3 sequences, roughly a tenth of them appearing once. This clonotype was found many times. J is TRBJ1-4 and V is TRBV28, with 12 bases matching TRBD1. This TCR was recovered from a boy younger than two with acute myeloid leukemia, due to receive a stem cell transplant. The sequencing here drew on PBMCs, taken before TCRalphabeta/CD19-depleted stem cell transplant. In DNA, the CDR3 is TGTGCCAGCAACGACCCTGGGACAGGGGGCCAGGAAAAACTGTTTTTT. It yields the protein CASNDPGTGGQEKLFF.